These 4 T cell receptor beta chains share one sample of origin, sequenced in a study of CD8+ T cells in alopecia areata. Treatment specified: oral pan-JAK inhibitor, 5-10 mg twice daily. RNA was extracted and reverse transcribed into cDNA as the sequencing template. Some clones are missing from TCRdb's copy, which holds only in-frame ones; the method was immunoSEQ multiplex PCR. The sample holds hundreds of thousands of clones, roughly 60% seen once. The sample in question was CD4+ T cells sorted from blood, obtained at week 24, from a patient treated with tofacitinib. The receptors were gathered from a human donor with alopecia areata.

The chain employs TRBV29-1 and TRBJ1-6; the match to TRBD1 covers 8 bases. The CDR3 consists of 15 residues. Trimming cost V 6 bases and J 8 bases; bases outside gene matches: 12. CDR1 and CDR2 (germline): SQVTM, ANQGSEA. The CDR3 DNA follows: TGCAGCGTGAAATATGAAAGACAGGGGTATTCACCCCTCCACTTT. Amino acids: CSVKYERQGYSPLHF. Based on the CDR3 plus reference TRBV29-1 and TRBJ1-6, the full variable domain is SAVISQKPSRDICQRGTSLTIQCQVDSQVTMMFWYRQQPGQSLTLIATANQGSEATYESGFVIDKFPISRPNLTFSTLTVSNMSPEDSSIYLCSVKYERQGYSPLHFGNGTRLTVT.

V gene TRBV29-1 combines with J gene TRBJ2-7; 7 bases are shared with TRBD1. V shed 4 bases and J 3 bases; nucleotides not matched to a gene: 3. Germline V CDR1 and CDR2: SQVTM, ANQGSEA. This CDR3 comprises 12 residues. The CDR3 loop is CSVGDSFYEQYF. The CDR3 nucleotides are TGCAGCGTTGGGGACAGTTTCTACGAGCAGTACTTC.

The chain has TRBV9 and TRBJ2-7, with a weak D call TRBD1 (7 bases). This CDR3 has 17 amino acids. Germline V gives CDR1 SGDLS, CDR2 YYNGEE. Trimming pared 2 bases from V and 3 bases from J, leaving 21 bases between. The CDR3 DNA reads as TGTGCCAGCAGCGTCGGGTCGGGAGTAGGGGGCGACTACGAGCAGTACTTC. Its translation is CASSVGSGVGGDYEQYF. The whole variable domain, filled in from reference TRBV9 and TRBJ2-7, reads DSGVTQTPKHLITATGQRVTLRCSPRSGDLSVYWYQQSLDQGLQFLIQYYNGEERAKGNILERFSAQQFPDLHSELNLSSLELGDSALYFCASSVGSGVGGDYEQYFGPGTRLTVT.

This clone was counted a few times. V usage is TRBV29-1 and J usage is TRBJ1-1; D gene uncertain. The CDR3 is made up of 13 amino acids. In germline, CDR1 is SQVTM, CDR2 ANQGSEA. The germline V and J ends were trimmed by 4 bases and 0 bases, with 9 bases remaining between them. CDR3 loop: CSVGGAMNTEAFF. The DNA for the CDR3 is TGCAGCGTTGGTGGAGCAATGAACACTGAAGCTTTCTTT.